This entry features one T cell receptor (beta chain) sequence. The antigen is undetermined. Over 18 months, lack of ophthalmopathy progression marked Graves' hyperthyroidism as stable. The study based diagnoses on clinical symptoms, serum thyroxine and TRAb, thyroid ultrasound and orbital computed tomography. The ends lost 8 bases at V and 3 bases at J; junction bases unmatched: 8. The CDR3 runs to 14 residues. Amplified TCR beta CDR3 regions derived from RNA transcripts. HTBI primers were used for first-round RT-PCR of the TCR CDR3. TCRdb re-called the multiplex PCR reads with MiXCR, one entry per CDR3 protein. This table has 600,000 or so distinct CDR3 sequences, around 46% appearing once. This entry belongs to a study of T cells in Graves' hyperthyroidism and ophthalmopathy. Regarding the study as a whole: A model using 13 V-J features told ophthalmopathy apart from stable hyperthyroidism. Most thyroid clonotypes expanded above 0.001 were also detected in blood.

Sequenced sample: peripheral blood or thyroid tissue (not recorded which). The V call is TRBV12-3 or TRBV12-4, the J call TRBJ2-7, with TRBD2 identical over 9 bases. This receptor was taken from a woman in her late teens or twenties with Graves' hyperthyroidism. The CDR3 DNA sequence: TGTGCCAGCTTCCGTCGTAGCGGGAGCTACGAGCAGTACTTC. This translates into CASFRRSGSYEQYF.